The sequence of this T cell receptor (beta chain) was determined in a study of cytomegalovirus exposure and HLA in healthy donors. Overall study: Researchers previously reported finding 90 million to 130 million unique TCR beta sequences from around 200 million T cells.

Vbeta (60) and Jbeta (13) primers were used in the PCR. Assay used: immunoSEQ multiplex PCR; TCRdb lists only in-frame clones, some missing. This sample carries about 190,000 clones, over 70% of them seen once, and the ten largest clones take about 1.5%. This CDR3 has 11 residues. Germline V lookup: CDR1 MDHEN, CDR2 SYDVKM. V was shortened by 6 bases and J by 6 bases, with 6 bases between the two germline ends. This clone appeared once. Sequencing was performed on PBMCs. The sequence was obtained from a woman aged 18-35 years in good health and CMV-seronegative. The chain has TRBV28 and TRBJ2-1; D is undetermined. The CDR3 is CASRWLNEQFF. The CDR3 DNA sequence: TGTGCCAGCAGGTGGCTCAATGAGCAGTTCTTC.